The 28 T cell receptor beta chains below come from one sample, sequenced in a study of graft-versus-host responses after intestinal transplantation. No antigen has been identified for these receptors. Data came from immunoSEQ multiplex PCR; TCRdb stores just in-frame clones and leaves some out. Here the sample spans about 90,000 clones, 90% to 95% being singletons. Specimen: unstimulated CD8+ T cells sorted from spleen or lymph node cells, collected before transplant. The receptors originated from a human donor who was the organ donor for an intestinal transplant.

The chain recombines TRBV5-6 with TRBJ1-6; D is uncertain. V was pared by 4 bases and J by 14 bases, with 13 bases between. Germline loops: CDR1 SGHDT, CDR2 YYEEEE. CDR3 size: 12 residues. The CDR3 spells CASSHWGDSLHF. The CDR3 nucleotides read TGTGCCAGCAGCCATTGGGGAGATTCCCTCCACTTT.

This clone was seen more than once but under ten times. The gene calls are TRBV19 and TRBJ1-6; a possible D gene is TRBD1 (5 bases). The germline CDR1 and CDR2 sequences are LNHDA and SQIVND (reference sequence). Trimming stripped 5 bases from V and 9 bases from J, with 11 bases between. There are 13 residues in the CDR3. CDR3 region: CASSLSGGSPLHF. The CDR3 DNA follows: TGTGCCAGTAGTCTGTCGGGGGGTTCACCCCTCCACTTT.

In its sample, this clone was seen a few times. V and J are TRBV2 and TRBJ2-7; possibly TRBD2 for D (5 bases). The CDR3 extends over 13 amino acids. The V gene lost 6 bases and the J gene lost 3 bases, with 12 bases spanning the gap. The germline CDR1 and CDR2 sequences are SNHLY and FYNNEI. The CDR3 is CASRRVTLYEQYF. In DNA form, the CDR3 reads TGTGCCAGCAGGAGGGTTACCCTCTACGAGCAGTACTTC.

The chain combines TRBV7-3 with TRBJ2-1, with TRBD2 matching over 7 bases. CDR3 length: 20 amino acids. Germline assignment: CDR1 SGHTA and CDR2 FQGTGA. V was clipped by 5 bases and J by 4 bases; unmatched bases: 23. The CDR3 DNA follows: TGTGCCAGCAGCCGTAACCCTCGCGGGCTAGCGGATGTACTGTACAATGAGCAGTTCTTC. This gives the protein CASSRNPRGLADVLYNEQFF.

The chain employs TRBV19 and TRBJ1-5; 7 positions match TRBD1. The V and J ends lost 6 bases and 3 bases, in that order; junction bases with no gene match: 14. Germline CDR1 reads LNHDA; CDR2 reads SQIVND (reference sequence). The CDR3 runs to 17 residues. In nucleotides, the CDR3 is TGTGCCAGTAGGTCAGGGACCGACAGGGTAGACAATCAGCCCCAGCATTTT. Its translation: CASRSGTDRVDNQPQHF.

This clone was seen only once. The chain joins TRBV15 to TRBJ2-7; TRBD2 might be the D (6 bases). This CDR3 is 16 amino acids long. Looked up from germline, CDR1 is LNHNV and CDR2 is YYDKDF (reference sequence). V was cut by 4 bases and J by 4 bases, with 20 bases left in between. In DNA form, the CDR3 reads TGTGCCACCAGCATAAGAATGGGGACTTCTAATTACGAGCAGTACTTC. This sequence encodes CATSIRMGTSNYEQYF.

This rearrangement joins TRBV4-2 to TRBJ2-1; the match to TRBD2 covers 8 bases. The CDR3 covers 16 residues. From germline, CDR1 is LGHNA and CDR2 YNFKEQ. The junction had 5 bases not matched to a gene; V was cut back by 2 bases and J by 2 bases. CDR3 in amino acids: CASSQSREGPYNEQFF. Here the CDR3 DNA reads TGTGCCAGCAGCCAAAGCCGGGAGGGCCCCTACAATGAGCAGTTCTTC.

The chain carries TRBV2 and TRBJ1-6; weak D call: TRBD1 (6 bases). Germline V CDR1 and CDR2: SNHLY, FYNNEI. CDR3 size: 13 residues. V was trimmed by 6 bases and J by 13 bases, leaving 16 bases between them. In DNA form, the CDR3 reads TGTGCCAGCAGAAGCATACAGGGTAGTCCCCTCCACTTT. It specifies CASRSIQGSPLHF.

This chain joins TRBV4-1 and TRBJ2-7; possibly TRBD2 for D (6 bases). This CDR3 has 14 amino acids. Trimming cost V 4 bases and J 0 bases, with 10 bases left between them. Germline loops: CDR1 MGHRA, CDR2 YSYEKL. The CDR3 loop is CASSRPEGSYEQYF. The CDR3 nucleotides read TGCGCCAGCAGCCGCCCGGAGGGCTCCTACGAGCAGTACTTC.

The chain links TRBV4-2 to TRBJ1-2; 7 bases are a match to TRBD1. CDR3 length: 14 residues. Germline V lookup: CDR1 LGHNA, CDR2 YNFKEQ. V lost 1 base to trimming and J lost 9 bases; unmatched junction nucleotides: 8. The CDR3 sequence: CASSQGDRDRSYTF. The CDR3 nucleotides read TGTGCCAGCAGCCAAGGAGACAGGGATCGAAGCTACACCTTC.

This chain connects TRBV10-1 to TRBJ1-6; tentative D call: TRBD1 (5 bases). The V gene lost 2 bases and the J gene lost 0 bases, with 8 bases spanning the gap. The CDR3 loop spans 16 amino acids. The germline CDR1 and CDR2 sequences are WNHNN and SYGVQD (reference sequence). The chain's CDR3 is CASSEKDTSYNSPLHF. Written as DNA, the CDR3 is TGCGCCAGCAGTGAGAAGGACACCTCCTATAATTCACCCCTCCACTTT.

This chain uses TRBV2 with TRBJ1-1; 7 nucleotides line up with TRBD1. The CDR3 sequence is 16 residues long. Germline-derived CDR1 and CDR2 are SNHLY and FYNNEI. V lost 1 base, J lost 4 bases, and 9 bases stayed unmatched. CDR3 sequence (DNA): TGTGCCAGCAGTGAAGTGTCAGGGGGGTCCGGCACTGAAGCTTTCTTT. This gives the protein CASSEVSGGSGTEAFF.

The CDR3 nucleotides read TGTGCCAGCTCACCACCTTGGGAGGCCACTGAAGCTTTCTTT. Protein product: CASSPPWEATEAFF. V and J are TRBV18 and TRBJ1-1; D uncertain. Trimming took 0 bases from V and 4 from J, leaving 9 bases between them. The CDR3 sequence is 14 residues long. CDR1 and CDR2 from the germline V gene are KGHSH and LQKENI. Complete variable domain (other parts from reference TRBV18 and TRBJ1-1): NAGVMQNPRHLVRRRGQEARLRCSPMKGHSHVYWYRQLPEEGLKFMVYLQKENIIDESGMPKERFSAEFPKEGPSILRIQQVVRGDSAAYFCASSPPWEATEAFFGQGTRLTVV.

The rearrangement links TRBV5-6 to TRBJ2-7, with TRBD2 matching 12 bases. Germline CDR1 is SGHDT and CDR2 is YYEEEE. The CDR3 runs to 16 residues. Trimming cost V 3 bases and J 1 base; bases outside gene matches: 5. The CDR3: CASSSGTSGPSYEQYF. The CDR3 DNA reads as TGTGCCAGCAGCTCCGGGACTAGCGGGCCGTCCTACGAGCAGTACTTC.

DNA for the CDR3: TGTGCCAGTGCTCCTAGCGGATACGAGCAGTACTTC. Amino acid sequence: CASAPSGYEQYF. The chain recombines TRBV19 with TRBJ2-7; TRBD2 matches at 7 bases. V gave up 8 bases and J gave up 4 bases; unmatched junction bases: 5. Looked up from germline, CDR1 is LNHDA and CDR2 is SQIVND (reference sequence). This CDR3 is built from 12 residues.

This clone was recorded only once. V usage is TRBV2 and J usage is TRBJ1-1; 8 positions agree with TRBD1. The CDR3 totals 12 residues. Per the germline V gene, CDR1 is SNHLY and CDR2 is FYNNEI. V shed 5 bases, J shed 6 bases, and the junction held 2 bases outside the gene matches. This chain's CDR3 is CASSMTGAEAFF. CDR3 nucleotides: TGTGCCAGCAGTATGACAGGGGCTGAAGCTTTCTTT.

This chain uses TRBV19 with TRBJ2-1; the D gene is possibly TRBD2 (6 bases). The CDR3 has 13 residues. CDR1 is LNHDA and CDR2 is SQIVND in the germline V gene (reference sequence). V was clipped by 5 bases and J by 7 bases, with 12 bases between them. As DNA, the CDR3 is TGTGCCAGTAGTCCCGATCGGGGGAATGAGCAGTTCTTC. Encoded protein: CASSPDRGNEQFF.

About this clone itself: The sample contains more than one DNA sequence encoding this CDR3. The CDR3 bases are TGTGCCACCAAGGCCGGGAGCCGTACCTCCTACGAGCAGTACTTC. This codes for CATKAGSRTSYEQYF. V gene TRBV27 combines with J gene TRBJ2-7; D perhaps matches TRBD2 (6 bases). The V and J ends lost 10 bases and 0 bases respectively, with 19 bases between them. The CDR3 covers 15 residues. Germline V gene data show CDR1 as MNHEY and CDR2 as SMNVEV (reference sequence).

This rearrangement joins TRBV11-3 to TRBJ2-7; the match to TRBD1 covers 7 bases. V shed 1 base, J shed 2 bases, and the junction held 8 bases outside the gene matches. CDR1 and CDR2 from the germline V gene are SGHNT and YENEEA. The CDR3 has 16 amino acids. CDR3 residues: CASSLVSGDRAYEQYF. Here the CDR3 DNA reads TGTGCCAGCAGCTTAGTATCTGGAGACAGGGCCTACGAGCAGTACTTC.

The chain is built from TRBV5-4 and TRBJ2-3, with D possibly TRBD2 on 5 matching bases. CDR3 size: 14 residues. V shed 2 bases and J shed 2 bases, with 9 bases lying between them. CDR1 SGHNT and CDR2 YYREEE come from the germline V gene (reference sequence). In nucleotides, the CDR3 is TGTGCCAGCAGCTTACCCGGGGTCACAGATACGCAGTATTTT. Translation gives CASSLPGVTDTQYF.

CDR3 nucleotides: TGTGCCAGCAGCAAAGACTCGGGGGGCTCCTATAATTCACCCCTCCACTTT. It translates to CASSKDSGGSYNSPLHF. The genes are TRBV21-1 and TRBJ1-6. TRBV21-1 is a recognized pseudogene. The CDR3 runs 17 residues.

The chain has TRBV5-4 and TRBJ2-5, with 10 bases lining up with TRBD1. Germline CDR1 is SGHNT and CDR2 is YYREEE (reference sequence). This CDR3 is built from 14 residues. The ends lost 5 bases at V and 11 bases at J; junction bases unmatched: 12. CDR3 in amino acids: CASSLDGDRGQQYF. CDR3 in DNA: TGTGCCAGCAGTCTCGATGGGGACAGGGGCCAGCAGTACTTC.

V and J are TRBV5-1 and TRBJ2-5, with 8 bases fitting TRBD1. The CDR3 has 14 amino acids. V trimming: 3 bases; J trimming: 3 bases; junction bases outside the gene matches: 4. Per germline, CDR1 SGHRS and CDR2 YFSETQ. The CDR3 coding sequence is TGCGCCAGCAGCTCCGAGGACAGGGAAGAGACCCAGTACTTC. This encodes CASSSEDREETQYF.

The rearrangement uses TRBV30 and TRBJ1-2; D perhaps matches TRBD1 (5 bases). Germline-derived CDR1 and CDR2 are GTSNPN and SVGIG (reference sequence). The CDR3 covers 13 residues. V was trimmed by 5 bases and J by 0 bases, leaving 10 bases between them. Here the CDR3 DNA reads TGTGCCTGGGGCCCGACAGCTAACTATGGCTACACCTTC. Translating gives CAWGPTANYGYTF.

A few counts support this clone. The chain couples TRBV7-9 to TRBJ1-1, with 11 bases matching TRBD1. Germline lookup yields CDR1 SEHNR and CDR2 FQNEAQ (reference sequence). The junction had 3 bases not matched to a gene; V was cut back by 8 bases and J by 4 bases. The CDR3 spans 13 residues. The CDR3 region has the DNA TGTGCCAGCCGGACAGGGGGCATCACTGAAGCTTTCTTT. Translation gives CASRTGGITEAFF.

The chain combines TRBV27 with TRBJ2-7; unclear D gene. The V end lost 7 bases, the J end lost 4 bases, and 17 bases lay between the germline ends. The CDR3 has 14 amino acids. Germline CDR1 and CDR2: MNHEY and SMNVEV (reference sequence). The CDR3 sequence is CASNTRGRSYEQYF. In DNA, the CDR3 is TGTGCCAGCAACACCCGCGGAAGGTCTTACGAGCAGTACTTC.

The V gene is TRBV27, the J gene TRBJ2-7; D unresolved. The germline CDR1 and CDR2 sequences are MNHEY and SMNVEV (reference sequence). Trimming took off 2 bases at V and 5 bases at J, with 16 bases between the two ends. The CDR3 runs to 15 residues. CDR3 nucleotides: TGTGCCAGCAGTTTACACGCAGGCCACCCCCACGAGCAGTACTTC. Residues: CASSLHAGHPHEQYF.

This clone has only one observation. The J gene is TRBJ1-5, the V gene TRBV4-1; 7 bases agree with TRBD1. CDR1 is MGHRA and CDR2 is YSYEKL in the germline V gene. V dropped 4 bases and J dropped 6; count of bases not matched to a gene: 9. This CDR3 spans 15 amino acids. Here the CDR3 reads CASSLTGPMGQPQHF. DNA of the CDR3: TGCGCCAGCAGCCTGACAGGGCCGATGGGTCAGCCCCAGCATTTT.